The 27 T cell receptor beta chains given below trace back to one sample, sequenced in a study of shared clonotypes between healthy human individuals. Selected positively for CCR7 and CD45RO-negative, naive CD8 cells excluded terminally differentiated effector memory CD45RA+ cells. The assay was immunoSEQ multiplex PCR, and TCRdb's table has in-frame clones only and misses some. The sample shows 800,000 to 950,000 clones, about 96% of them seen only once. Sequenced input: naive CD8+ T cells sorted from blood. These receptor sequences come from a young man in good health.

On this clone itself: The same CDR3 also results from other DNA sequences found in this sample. The CDR3 here is CASSVAGFSYEQYF. CDR3 nucleotides: TGTGCCAGCAGCGTAGCGGGCTTCTCCTACGAGCAGTACTTC. The chain carries TRBV9 and TRBJ2-7; no clear D. This CDR3 spans 14 amino acids. The germline V and J ends were trimmed by 0 bases and 0 bases, with 7 bases remaining between them. Per the germline V gene, CDR1 is SGDLS and CDR2 is YYNGEE.

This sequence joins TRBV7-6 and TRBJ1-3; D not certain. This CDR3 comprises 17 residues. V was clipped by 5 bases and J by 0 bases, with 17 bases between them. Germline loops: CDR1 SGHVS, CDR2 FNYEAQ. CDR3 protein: CASSPAGWTVSGNTIYF. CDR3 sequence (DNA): TGTGCCAGCAGCCCTGCTGGTTGGACGGTCTCTGGAAACACCATATATTTT. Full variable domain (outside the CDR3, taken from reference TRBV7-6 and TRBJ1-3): GAGVSQSPRYKVTKRGQDVALRCDPISGHVSLYWYRQALGQGPEFLTYFNYEAQQDKSGLPNDRFSAERPEGSISTLTIQRTEQRDSAMYRCASSPAGWTVSGNTIYFGEGSWLTVV.

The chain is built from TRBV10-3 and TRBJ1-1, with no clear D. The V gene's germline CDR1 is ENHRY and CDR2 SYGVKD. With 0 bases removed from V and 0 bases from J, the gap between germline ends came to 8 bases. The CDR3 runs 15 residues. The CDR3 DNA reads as TGTGCCATCAGTGAGTCCCGGGCGGTGAACACTGAAGCTTTCTTT. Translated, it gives CAISESRAVNTEAFF.

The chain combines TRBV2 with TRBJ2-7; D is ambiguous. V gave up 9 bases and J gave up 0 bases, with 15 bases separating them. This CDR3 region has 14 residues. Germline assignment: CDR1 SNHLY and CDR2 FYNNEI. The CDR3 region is CARTTDRSSYEQYF. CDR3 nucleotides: TGTGCCAGAACCACCGACCGTAGCTCCTACGAGCAGTACTTC.

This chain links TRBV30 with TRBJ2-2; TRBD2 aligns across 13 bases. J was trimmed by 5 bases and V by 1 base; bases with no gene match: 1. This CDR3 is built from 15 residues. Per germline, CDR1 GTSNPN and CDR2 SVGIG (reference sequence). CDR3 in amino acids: CAWSGGLAGTGELFF. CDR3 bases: TGTGCCTGGAGTGGGGGACTAGCGGGAACCGGGGAGCTGTTTTTT.

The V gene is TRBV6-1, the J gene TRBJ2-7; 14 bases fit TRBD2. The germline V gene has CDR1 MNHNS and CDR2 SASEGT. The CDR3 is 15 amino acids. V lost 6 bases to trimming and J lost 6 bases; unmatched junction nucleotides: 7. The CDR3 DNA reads TGTGCCAGCAGCGGACTGGGACTAGCGGGAGTCGAGCAGTACTTC. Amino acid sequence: CASSGLGLAGVEQYF.

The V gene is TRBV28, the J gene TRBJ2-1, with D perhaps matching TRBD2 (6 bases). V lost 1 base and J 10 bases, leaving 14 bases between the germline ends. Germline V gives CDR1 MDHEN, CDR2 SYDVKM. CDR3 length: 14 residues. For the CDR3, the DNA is TGTGCCAGCAGTTTATTCCGCCCGGGGGAGGAGCAGTTCTTC. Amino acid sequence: CASSLFRPGEEQFF.

CDR3 DNA: TGTGCCAGCAGCCAAGAGACTAGCGGTTACTACAATGAGCAGTTCTTC. This codes for CASSQETSGYYNEQFF. V gene TRBV4-2 combines with J gene TRBJ2-1; 9 positions match TRBD2. V was pared by 0 bases and J by 3 bases, with 3 bases of the junction left unmatched. Germline-derived CDR1 and CDR2 are LGHNA and YNFKEQ. The CDR3 consists of 16 residues.

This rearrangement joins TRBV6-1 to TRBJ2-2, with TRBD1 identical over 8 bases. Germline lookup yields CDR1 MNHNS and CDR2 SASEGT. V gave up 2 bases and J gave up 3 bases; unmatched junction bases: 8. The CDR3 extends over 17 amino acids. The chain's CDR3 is CASSETAAGGYTGELFF. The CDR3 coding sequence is TGTGCCAGCAGTGAAACCGCGGCAGGGGGCTACACCGGGGAGCTGTTTTTT.

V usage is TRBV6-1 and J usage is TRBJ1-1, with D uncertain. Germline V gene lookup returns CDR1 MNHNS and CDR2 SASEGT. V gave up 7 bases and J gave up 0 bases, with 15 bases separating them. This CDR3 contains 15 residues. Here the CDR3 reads CASKHWSDLNTEAFF. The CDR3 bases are TGTGCCAGCAAGCATTGGTCCGACCTGAACACTGAAGCTTTCTTT.

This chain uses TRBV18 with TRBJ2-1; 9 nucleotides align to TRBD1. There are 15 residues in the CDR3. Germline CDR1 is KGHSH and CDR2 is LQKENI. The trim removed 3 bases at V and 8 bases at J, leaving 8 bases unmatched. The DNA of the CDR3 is TGTGCCAGCTCACCTTTATGGGACAGGGACGATGAGCAGTTCTTC. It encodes CASSPLWDRDDEQFF.

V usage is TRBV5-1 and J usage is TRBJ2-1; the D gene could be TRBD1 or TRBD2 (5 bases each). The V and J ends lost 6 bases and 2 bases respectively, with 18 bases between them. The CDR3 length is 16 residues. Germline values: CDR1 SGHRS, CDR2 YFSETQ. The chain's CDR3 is CASTLAGLGPYNEQFF. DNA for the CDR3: TGCGCCAGCACCCTTGCGGGCTTGGGACCCTACAATGAGCAGTTCTTC.

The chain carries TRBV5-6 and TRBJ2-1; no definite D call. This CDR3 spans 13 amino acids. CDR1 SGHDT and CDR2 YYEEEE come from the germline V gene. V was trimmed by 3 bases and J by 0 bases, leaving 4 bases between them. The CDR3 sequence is CASSSDSYNEQFF. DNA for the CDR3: TGTGCCAGCAGCTCAGACTCCTACAATGAGCAGTTCTTC. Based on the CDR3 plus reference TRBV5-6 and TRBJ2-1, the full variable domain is DAGVTQSPTHLIKTRGQQVTLRCSPKSGHDTVSWYQQALGQGPQFIFQYYEEEERQRGNFPDRFSGHQFPNYSSELNVNALLLGDSALYLCASSSDSYNEQFFGPGTRLTVL.

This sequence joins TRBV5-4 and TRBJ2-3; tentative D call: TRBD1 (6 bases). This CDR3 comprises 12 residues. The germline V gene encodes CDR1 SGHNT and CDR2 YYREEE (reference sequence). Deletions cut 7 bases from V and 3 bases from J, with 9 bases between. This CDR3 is CASGQGTDTQYF. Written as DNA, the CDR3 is TGTGCCAGCGGGCAGGGGACAGATACGCAGTATTTT.

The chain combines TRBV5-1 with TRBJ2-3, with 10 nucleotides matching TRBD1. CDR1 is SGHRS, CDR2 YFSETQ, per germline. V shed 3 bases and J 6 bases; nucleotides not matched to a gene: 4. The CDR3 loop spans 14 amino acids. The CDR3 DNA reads TGCGCCAGCAGCTCGGGACAGGGGTTGGATACGCAGTATTTT. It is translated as CASSSGQGLDTQYF. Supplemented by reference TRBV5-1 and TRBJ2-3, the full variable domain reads KAGVTQTPRYLIKTRGQQVTLSCSPISGHRSVSWYQQTPGQGLQFLFEYFSETQRNKGNFPGRFSGRQFSNSRSEMNVSTLELGDSALYLCASSSGQGLDTQYFGPGTRLTVL.

CDR3 DNA sequence: TGCAGCGCCCTTCCCGCAGGAAACAATGAGCAGTTCTTC. Translation gives CSALPAGNNEQFF. This chain connects TRBV29-1 to TRBJ2-1; D ambiguous. This CDR3 region has 13 residues. Trimming cost V 7 bases and J 5 bases, with 15 bases left between them. Germline V lookup: CDR1 SQVTM, CDR2 ANQGSEA.

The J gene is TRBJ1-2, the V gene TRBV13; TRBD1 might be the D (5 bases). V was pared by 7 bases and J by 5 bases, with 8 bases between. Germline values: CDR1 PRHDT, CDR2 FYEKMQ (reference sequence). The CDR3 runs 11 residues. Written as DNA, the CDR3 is TGTGCCAGCAAAGGGGAGTATGGCTACACCTTC. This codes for CASKGEYGYTF.

The CDR3 region is CASSIYDTGTEAFF. The CDR3 DNA sequence: TGTGCCAGTAGTATTTACGACACCGGGACTGAAGCTTTCTTT. This sequence joins TRBV19 and TRBJ1-1; D not certain. The CDR3 consists of 14 residues. Trimming removed 3 bases at V and 5 bases at J, with 13 bases between. Looked up from germline, CDR1 is LNHDA and CDR2 is SQIVND (reference sequence).

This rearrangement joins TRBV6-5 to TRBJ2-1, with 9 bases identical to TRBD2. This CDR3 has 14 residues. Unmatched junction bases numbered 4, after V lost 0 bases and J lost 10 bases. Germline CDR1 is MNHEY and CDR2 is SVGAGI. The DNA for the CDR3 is TGTGCCAGCAGTTACTCGAGCCTAGCGGGAGAGCAGTTCTTC. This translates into CASSYSSLAGEQFF.

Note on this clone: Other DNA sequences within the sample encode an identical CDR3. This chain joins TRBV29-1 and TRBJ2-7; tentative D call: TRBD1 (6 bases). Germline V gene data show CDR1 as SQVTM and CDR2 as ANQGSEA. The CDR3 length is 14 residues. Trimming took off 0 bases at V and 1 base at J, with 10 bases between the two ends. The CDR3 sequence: CSVEDPGESYEQYF. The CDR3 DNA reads TGCAGCGTTGAAGACCCAGGGGAGTCCTACGAGCAGTACTTC.

This CDR3 reads CASSPSRGRGFQETQYF. CDR3 nucleotides: TGTGCCAGCAGCCCCTCCCGGGGGAGGGGGTTCCAAGAGACCCAGTACTTC. This chain links TRBV7-9 with TRBJ2-5; TRBD2 might be the D (7 bases). V lost 5 bases, J lost 1 base, and 20 bases lay in between. The CDR3 runs to 17 residues. Looked up from germline, CDR1 is SEHNR and CDR2 is FQNEAQ (reference sequence).

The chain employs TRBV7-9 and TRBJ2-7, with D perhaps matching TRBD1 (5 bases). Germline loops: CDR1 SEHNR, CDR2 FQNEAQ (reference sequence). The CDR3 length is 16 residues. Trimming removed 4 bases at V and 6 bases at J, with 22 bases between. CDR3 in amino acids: CASSSVFQGTEVEQYF. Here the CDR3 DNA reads TGTGCCAGCAGCTCCGTCTTTCAGGGAACCGAAGTCGAGCAGTACTTC. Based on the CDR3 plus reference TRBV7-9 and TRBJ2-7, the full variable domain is DTGVSQNPRHKITKRGQNVTFRCDPISEHNRLYWYRQTLGQGPEFLTYFQNEAQLEKSRLLSDRFSAERPKGSFSTLEIQRTEQGDSAMYLCASSSVFQGTEVEQYFGPGTRLTVT.

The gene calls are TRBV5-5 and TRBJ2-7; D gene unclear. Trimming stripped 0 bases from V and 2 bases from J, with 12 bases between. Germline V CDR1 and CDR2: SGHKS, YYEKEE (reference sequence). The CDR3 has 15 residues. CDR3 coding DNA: TGTGCCAGCAGCTTGGTAGGGCGGACCACCTACGAGCAGTACTTC. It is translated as CASSLVGRTTYEQYF. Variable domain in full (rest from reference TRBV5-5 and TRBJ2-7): DAGVTQSPTHLIKTRGQQVTLRCSPISGHKSVSWYQQVLGQGPQFIFQYYEKEERGRGNFPDRFSARQFPNYSSELNVNALLLGDSALYLCASSLVGRTTYEQYFGPGTRLTVT.

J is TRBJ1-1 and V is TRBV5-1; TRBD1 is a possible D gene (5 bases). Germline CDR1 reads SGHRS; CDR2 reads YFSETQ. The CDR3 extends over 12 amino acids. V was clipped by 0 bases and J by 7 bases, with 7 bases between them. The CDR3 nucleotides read TGCGCCAGCAGCTTGGATCAGGGTGAAGCTTTCTTT. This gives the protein CASSLDQGEAFF.

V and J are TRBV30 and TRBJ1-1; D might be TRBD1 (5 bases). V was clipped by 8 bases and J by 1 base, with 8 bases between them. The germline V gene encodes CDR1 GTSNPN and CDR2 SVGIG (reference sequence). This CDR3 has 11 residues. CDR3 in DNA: TGTGCCCTTGACAGGAACACTGAAGCTTTCTTT. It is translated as CALDRNTEAFF.

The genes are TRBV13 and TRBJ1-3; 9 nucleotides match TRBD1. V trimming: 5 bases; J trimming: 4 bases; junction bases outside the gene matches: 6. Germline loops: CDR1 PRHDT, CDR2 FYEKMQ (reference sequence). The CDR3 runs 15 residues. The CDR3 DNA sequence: TGTGCCAGCAGCCTGGGACAGGGAGGCGGAAACACCATATATTTT. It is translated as CASSLGQGGGNTIYF.

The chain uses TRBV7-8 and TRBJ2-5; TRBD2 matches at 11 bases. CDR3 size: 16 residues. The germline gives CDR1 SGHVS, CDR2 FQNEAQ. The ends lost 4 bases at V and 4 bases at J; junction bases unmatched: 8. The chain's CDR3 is CASSWELAGAGETQYF. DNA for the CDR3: TGTGCCAGCAGCTGGGAACTAGCGGGAGCTGGAGAGACCCAGTACTTC. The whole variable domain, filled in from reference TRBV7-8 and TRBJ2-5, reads GAGVSQSPRYKVAKRGQDVALRCDPISGHVSLFWYQQALGQGPEFLTYFQNEAQLDKSGLPSDRFFAERPEGSVSTLKIQRTQQEDSAVYLCASSWELAGAGETQYFGPGTRLLVL.